These 12 T cell receptor beta chains were all obtained from the same sample, sequenced in a study of cytomegalovirus exposure and HLA in healthy donors. With 60 Vbeta and 13 Jbeta primers, the PCR was carried out. Generated by immunoSEQ multiplex PCR, the TCRdb table keeps only in-frame clones and is missing some. The sample lists roughly 110,000 clones, 77% occurring once. The sequencing input was PBMCs. Receptors were obtained from a man in his forties in good health and CMV-seropositive.

CDR3 amino acids: CASSQLHAVETQYF. Here the CDR3 DNA reads TGTGCCAGCAGCCAATTACATGCGGTGGAGACCCAGTACTTC. The chain joins TRBV14 to TRBJ2-5; no clear D. CDR1 and CDR2 (germline): SGHDN, FVKESK. V gave up 2 bases and J gave up 5 bases, with 12 bases separating them. The CDR3 sequence is 14 residues long.

This chain uses TRBV5-1 with TRBJ2-2; 9 bases match TRBD2. This CDR3 contains 17 residues. V was clipped by 0 bases and J by 5 bases; unmatched bases: 8. Germline V gene sequence: CDR1 SGHRS, CDR2 YFSETQ. In DNA form, the CDR3 reads TGCGCCAGCAGCTTGGTATCTAGCGGGGCACGAACCGGGGAGCTGTTTTTT. This translates into CASSLVSSGARTGELFF.

The chain carries TRBV7-9 and TRBJ2-3; 7 nucleotides align to TRBD1. Looked up from germline, CDR1 is SEHNR and CDR2 is FQNEAQ (reference sequence). J was trimmed by 2 bases and V by 4 bases; bases with no gene match: 3. This CDR3 is built from 14 residues. CDR3 in amino acids: CASSSGTDTDTQYF. The CDR3 nucleotides read TGTGCCAGCAGCTCCGGGACAGACACAGATACGCAGTATTTT.

This chain uses TRBV28 with TRBJ2-3; 7 positions agree with TRBD1. The CDR3 covers 13 residues. The germline V gene encodes CDR1 MDHEN and CDR2 SYDVKM. Germline trimming cut 8 bases from V and 6 bases from J; bases unmatched to any gene: 8. CDR3 amino acids: CASLRQGEDTQYF. For the CDR3, the DNA is TGTGCCAGCCTAAGACAGGGAGAGGATACGCAGTATTTT.

The chain combines TRBV7-3 with TRBJ2-6; TRBD2 matches 9 bases. The germline CDR1 and CDR2 sequences are SGHTA and FQGTGA. The CDR3 loop spans 17 amino acids. J was trimmed by 2 bases and V by 0 bases; bases with no gene match: 2. DNA for the CDR3: TGTGCCAGCAGCTTAACGAGCGGGGGGACTGGGGCCAACGTCCTGACTTTC. The encoded protein is CASSLTSGGTGANVLTF.

The rearrangement uses TRBV19 and TRBJ2-3, with TRBD2 matching 7 bases. J lost 1 base, V lost 9 bases, and 7 bases had no gene match. From germline, CDR1 is LNHDA and CDR2 SQIVND (reference sequence). The CDR3 length is 14 residues. CDR3 region: CASQRGDRTDTQYF. The DNA for the CDR3 is TGTGCCAGCCAACGGGGGGATCGCACAGATACGCAGTATTTT.

J is TRBJ2-6 and V is TRBV7-3; D unclear. The CDR3 extends over 17 amino acids. CDR1 and CDR2 from the germline V gene are SGHTA and FQGTGA. Trimming pared 0 bases from V and 0 bases from J, leaving 9 bases between. Written as DNA, the CDR3 is TGTGCCAGCAGCTTAACCCCTCGTAGCTCTGGGGCCAACGTCCTGACTTTC. It yields the protein CASSLTPRSSGANVLTF.

CDR3 protein: CASSGGAGGVGETQYF. CDR3 sequence (DNA): TGTGCCAGCAGCGGGGGAGCGGGGGGTGTCGGAGAGACCCAGTACTTC. The rearrangement uses TRBV9 and TRBJ2-5, with TRBD2 matching 9 bases. Germline V lookup: CDR1 SGDLS, CDR2 YYNGEE. Unmatched junction bases numbered 10, after V lost 3 bases and J lost 4 bases. The CDR3 consists of 16 residues.

V usage is TRBV5-1 and J usage is TRBJ2-1; 12 bases line up with TRBD2. Germline CDR1 is SGHRS and CDR2 is YFSETQ. J gave up 4 bases and V 2 bases, and 1 base lay outside the gene matches. CDR3 length equals 15 residues. In nucleotides, the CDR3 is TGCGCCAGCAGCTTAGGACTAGCGGGGTACAATGAGCAGTTCTTC. Amino acids: CASSLGLAGYNEQFF.

The chain carries TRBV5-6 and TRBJ2-7, with a possible D match to TRBD1 (5 bases). V shed 4 bases and J shed 5 bases, with 16 bases lying between them. Per the germline V gene, CDR1 is SGHDT and CDR2 is YYEEEE. CDR3 length: 14 residues. CDR3 sequence: CASSLPGWSDEQYF. The CDR3 nucleotides are TGTGCCAGCAGCCTGCCAGGGTGGTCCGACGAGCAGTACTTC. Full variable domain (rest looked up from reference TRBV5-6 and TRBJ2-7): DAGVTQSPTHLIKTRGQQVTLRCSPKSGHDTVSWYQQALGQGPQFIFQYYEEEERQRGNFPDRFSGHQFPNYSSELNVNALLLGDSALYLCASSLPGWSDEQYFGPGTRLTVT.

This chain connects TRBV9 to TRBJ2-3, with D hard to call. Trimming left V 1 base short and J 2 bases short, with 11 bases between. The CDR3 runs 15 residues. CDR1 SGDLS and CDR2 YYNGEE come from the germline V gene. The CDR3 DNA reads TGTGCCAGCAGCGTAATCCCGGGTATCACAGATACGCAGTATTTT. Translated: CASSVIPGITDTQYF.

CDR3 bases: TGTGCCAGCTCACAGGACAGTTCCACTGGGGCCAACGTCCTGACTTTC. Its protein is CASSQDSSTGANVLTF. V gene TRBV18 combines with J gene TRBJ2-6, with D possibly being TRBD1 (6 bases). This CDR3 has 16 amino acids. With 4 bases removed from V and 2 bases from J, the gap between germline ends came to 12 bases. Per germline, CDR1 KGHSH and CDR2 LQKENI.